This TCR beta chain comes out of a study of T cells in Graves' hyperthyroidism and ophthalmopathy. Researchers barred patients who had uncontrolled infection, other autoimmune disease, pregnancy or lactation. Whole-study findings and limits: Expanded thyroid clonotypes (above 0.001) were mostly also found in blood.

There are 15 residues in the CDR3. Trimming stripped 6 bases from V and 5 bases from J, with 19 bases between. Germline V gives CDR1 PRHDT, CDR2 FYEKMQ (reference sequence). TCR beta CDR3 regions were amplified from RNA. The TCR CDR3 was amplified in a first-round RT-PCR using the HTBI primer set. TCRdb processed the multiplex PCR reads anew with MiXCR; each CDR3 protein has one entry. The sample comprises about 640,000 distinct CDR3 sequences, over 40% of which are singletons, and 6.5% to 9% rests with the top ten. A remark on this clonotype: The antigen is undetermined.

The gene calls are TRBV13 and TRBJ2-5, with a possible D match to TRBD1 (6 bases). Sequencing was performed on peripheral blood or thyroid tissue (not recorded which). This TCR was sampled from an adult man with Graves' disease, either hyperthyroidism or ophthalmopathy (not recorded which). Here the CDR3 reads CASSGGRQRVETQYF. As DNA, the CDR3 is TGTGCCAGCAGTGGGGGCCGACAAAGGGTGGAGACCCAGTACTTC.